The 32 T cell receptor beta chains reported below all come from one sample, sequenced in a study of blood T cell repertoires in COVID-19. The protocol was immunoSEQ multiplex PCR, while the TCRdb copy is restricted to in-frame clones and leaves out a portion. The table shows around 240,000 clones, with roughly 86% occurring only once. The source material was peripheral blood. Source of these receptors: a woman in her twenties or thirties who had recovered from COVID-19.

This chain joins TRBV7-8 and TRBJ2-2; possibly TRBD2 for D (6 bases). Germline V CDR1 and CDR2: SGHVS, FQNEAQ. The CDR3 has 14 amino acids. V was cut by 6 bases and J by 5 bases, with 13 bases left in between. CDR3 in amino acids: CASRGGGLTGELFF. The DNA for the CDR3 is TGTGCCAGCAGAGGTGGGGGACTTACCGGGGAGCTGTTTTTT.

The V gene is TRBV10-3, the J gene TRBJ1-1; D not resolved. This CDR3 has 15 residues. The V gene lost 4 bases and the J gene lost 1 base, with 13 bases spanning the gap. Germline assignment: CDR1 ENHRY and CDR2 SYGVKD. As DNA, the CDR3 is TGTGCCATCAGTGTTGCGAGAGAACCGAACACTGAAGCTTTCTTT. Protein: CAISVAREPNTEAFF.

The chain carries TRBV9 and TRBJ1-4; the D is unclear. The CDR3 totals 16 residues. The V gene lost 3 bases and the J gene lost 0 bases, with 12 bases spanning the gap. The germline CDR1 and CDR2 sequences are SGDLS and YYNGEE. This chain's CDR3 is CASSDGVSATNEKLFF. The DNA for the CDR3 is TGTGCCAGCAGCGACGGGGTATCGGCAACTAATGAAAAACTGTTTTTT.

CDR3: CASSLGQGAGYTF. Written as DNA, the CDR3 is TGCGCCAGCAGCCTAGGACAGGGAGCTGGCTACACCTTC. The genes are TRBV5-1 and TRBJ1-2; 8 bases are shared with TRBD1. The trim removed 4 bases at V and 7 bases at J, leaving 6 bases unmatched. Germline-derived CDR1 and CDR2 are SGHRS and YFSETQ. This CDR3 contains 13 residues.

This clone appeared once. The J gene is TRBJ1-6, the V gene TRBV4-1; TRBD1 might be the D (6 bases). Germline assignment: CDR1 MGHRA and CDR2 YSYEKL. The CDR3 covers 16 residues. Trimming took off 0 bases at V and 9 bases at J, with 15 bases between the two ends. CDR3 sequence reads: CASSQEGGGRGSPLHF. CDR3 nucleotides: TGCGCCAGCAGCCAAGAAGGGGGAGGGCGGGGTTCACCCCTCCACTTT.

The DNA of the CDR3 is TGTGCCAGTAGCGGGGACACAGATACGCAGTATTTT. Translated, it gives CASSGDTDTQYF. The rearrangement uses TRBV19 and TRBJ2-3; the D gene is possibly TRBD2 (5 bases). V was cut by 6 bases and J by 2 bases, with 6 bases left in between. The CDR3 spans 12 residues. Germline V gives CDR1 LNHDA, CDR2 SQIVND (reference sequence).

The rearrangement links TRBV10-1 to TRBJ2-3, with 9 positions matching TRBD2. The J call is doubtful: the DNA matches TRBJ2-5 better. The germline V gene encodes CDR1 WNHNN and CDR2 SYGVQD (reference sequence). The CDR3 runs 16 residues. The CDR3 nucleotides are TGCGCCAGCAAAGAGCGGGGCGGGGGGGCCATTGAGACCCAGTACTTC. Protein sequence: CASKERGGGAIETQYF.

CDR3 coding DNA: TGTGCCACCGCGACAGGCAGCACAGATACGCAGTATTTT. It codes for CATATGSTDTQYF. The gene calls are TRBV24-1 and TRBJ2-3; TRBD1 might be the D (6 bases). Looked up from germline, CDR1 is KGHDR and CDR2 is SFDVKD. Trimming took off 9 bases at V and 0 bases at J, with 9 bases between the two ends. This CDR3 has 13 amino acids.

The chain employs TRBV2 and TRBJ2-2; D might be TRBD1 (6 bases). The CDR3 contains 15 residues. V was cut by 4 bases and J by 0 bases, with 9 bases left in between. Germline-derived CDR1 and CDR2 are SNHLY and FYNNEI. CDR3 region: CASSVNRANTGELFF. CDR3 nucleotides: TGTGCCAGCAGTGTGAACAGGGCGAACACCGGGGAGCTGTTTTTT.

This clone has just one count. The V gene is TRBV5-1, the J gene TRBJ1-2, with D tentatively TRBD1 (5 bases). The CDR3 length is 13 residues. Per germline, CDR1 SGHRS and CDR2 YFSETQ. The V gene lost 0 bases and the J gene lost 9 bases, with 12 bases spanning the gap. CDR3: CASSLEGAERYTF. DNA of the CDR3: TGCGCCAGCAGCTTGGAAGGGGCCGAGCGCTACACCTTC.

This CDR3 is CASSLMGFPGGQEYTEAFF. CDR3 nucleotide sequence: TGCGCCAGCAGCTTGATGGGCTTTCCAGGGGGCCAAGAGTACACTGAAGCTTTCTTT. The chain joins TRBV5-1 to TRBJ1-1, with 8 bases matching TRBD1. The CDR3 is 19 residues long. Per the germline V gene, CDR1 is SGHRS and CDR2 is YFSETQ. The ends lost 1 base at V and 3 bases at J; junction bases unmatched: 17.

The chain carries TRBV5-1 and TRBJ2-1; the D gene is possibly TRBD2 (5 bases). Germline-derived CDR1 and CDR2 are SGHRS and YFSETQ. Trimming removed 4 bases from V and 5 bases from J, with 10 bases in between. The CDR3 is 13 residues long. CDR3 in amino acids: CASSAGLNNEQFF. The DNA of the CDR3 is TGCGCCAGCAGCGCCGGACTCAACAATGAGCAGTTCTTC.

The chain carries TRBV12-3 or TRBV12-4 and TRBJ2-1, with TRBD2 as a possible D gene (6 bases). Trimming pared 6 bases from V and 16 bases from J, leaving 22 bases between. The CDR3 is 13 amino acids. In DNA form, the CDR3 reads TGTGCCAGCAGCCAGACAAGCGGGTTCGCTCCATTCTTC. Protein sequence: CASSQTSGFAPFF.

The rearrangement joins TRBV7-8 to TRBJ1-1; no clear D gene. Germline V CDR1 and CDR2: SGHVS, FQNEAQ. This CDR3 spans 15 amino acids. V dropped 1 base and J dropped 4 bases, with 13 bases sitting between them. The CDR3 nucleotides are TGTGCCAGCAGCTTAGTTATAGCTGAGGGCACTGAAGCTTTCTTT. As protein: CASSLVIAEGTEAFF.

The genes are TRBV9 and TRBJ1-2; unclear D gene. Germline V gene sequence: CDR1 SGDLS, CDR2 YYNGEE. V gave up 0 bases and J gave up 7 bases, with 13 bases separating them. This CDR3 has 14 amino acids. CDR3 loop: CASSVVGPGAGYTF. DNA of the CDR3: TGTGCCAGCAGCGTAGTCGGCCCGGGTGCTGGCTACACCTTC. Full variable domain (rest looked up from reference TRBV9 and TRBJ1-2): DSGVTQTPKHLITATGQRVTLRCSPRSGDLSVYWYQQSLDQGLQFLIQYYNGEERAKGNILERFSAQQFPDLHSELNLSSLELGDSALYFCASSVVGPGAGYTFGSGTRLTVV.

The V gene is TRBV20-1, the J gene TRBJ1-2, with D uncertain. The CDR3 sequence is 11 residues long. V dropped 3 bases and J dropped 6 bases, with 8 bases sitting between them. Germline-derived CDR1 and CDR2 are DFQATT and SNEGSKA (reference sequence). The CDR3 reads CSASRQDGYTF. The DNA for the CDR3 is TGCAGTGCTAGCCGCCAGGATGGCTACACCTTC.

V gene TRBV23-1 combines with J gene TRBJ1-2; D perhaps matches TRBD1 (6 bases). TRBV23-1 is treated as an ORF (open reading frame) with a function not yet certain. The CDR3 spans 16 residues. Trimming left V 5 bases short and J 4 bases short, with 20 bases between. CDR3 DNA sequence: TGCGCCAGCAGTTTTTTTGTAGACAGGAGCCTCTATGGCTACACCTTC. Translation gives CASSFFVDRSLYGYTF.

The chain uses TRBV2 and TRBJ1-1; TRBD1 matches 9 bases. The CDR3 length is 14 residues. CDR1 and CDR2 from the germline V gene are SNHLY and FYNNEI. V shed 6 bases and J 5 bases; nucleotides not matched to a gene: 7. The CDR3 is CASRPTGGGTEAFF. The CDR3, as DNA: TGTGCCAGCAGGCCGACAGGGGGGGGGACTGAAGCTTTCTTT.

This clone was found a few times. CDR3 DNA: TGTGCCAGCAGCCAGCTAGCGAATAAAGAGACCCAGTACTTC. Amino acids: CASSQLANKETQYF. The gene calls are TRBV5-6 and TRBJ2-5, with a tentative D call TRBD2 (6 bases). Germline CDR1 SGHDT, CDR2 YYEEEE. This CDR3 has 14 amino acids. Trimming pared 4 bases from V and 3 bases from J, leaving 13 bases between.

This chain uses TRBV20-1 with TRBJ1-4, with D unresolved. Germline lookup yields CDR1 DFQATT and CDR2 SNEGSKA (reference sequence). V was shortened by 3 bases and J by 0 bases, with 8 bases between the two germline ends. The CDR3 extends over 14 amino acids. The CDR3 DNA follows: TGCAGTGCTAGTCACGGTTCAACTAATGAAAAACTGTTTTTT. Amino acid sequence: CSASHGSTNEKLFF.

This sequence joins TRBV19 and TRBJ1-2; 9 bases align to TRBD1. V shed 7 bases, J shed 5 bases, and the junction held 5 bases outside the gene matches. Germline CDR1 reads LNHDA; CDR2 reads SQIVND (reference sequence). The CDR3 spans 13 residues. DNA for the CDR3: TGTGCCAGTACCGGGACAGGGTTATATGGCTACACCTTC. Translation gives CASTGTGLYGYTF.

The rearrangement uses TRBV4-1 and TRBJ1-2; weak D call: TRBD1 (5 bases). Germline lookup yields CDR1 MGHRA and CDR2 YSYEKL. CDR3 length: 14 residues. Trimming removed 4 bases from V and 3 bases from J, with 12 bases in between. In DNA, the CDR3 is TGCGCCAGCAGCCTAGAAATAGGGGACTATGGCTACACCTTC. Protein sequence: CASSLEIGDYGYTF.

Comment on this clone: The sample carries other DNA sequences with the same CDR3. The chain carries TRBV5-6 and TRBJ2-5; D is unresolved. Trimming left V 0 bases short and J 2 bases short, with 5 bases between. Germline V gene sequence: CDR1 SGHDT, CDR2 YYEEEE. The length of the CDR3 is 13 residues. The CDR3 region is CASSLGAQETQYF. CDR3 DNA: TGTGCCAGCAGCTTGGGGGCACAAGAGACCCAGTACTTC.

V usage is TRBV6-5 and J usage is TRBJ2-7, with no clear D. The germline V gene has CDR1 MNHEY and CDR2 SVGAGI. V was clipped by 6 bases and J by 3 bases, with 9 bases between them. The CDR3 consists of 12 residues. For the CDR3, the DNA is TGTGCCAGCAGACGCAGCGTCTACGAGCAGTACTTC. Its translation is CASRRSVYEQYF.

The V and J genes are TRBV2 and TRBJ1-2; 9 bases match TRBD1. V lost 4 bases and J lost 5; bases outside the gene matches: 5. CDR1 is SNHLY, CDR2 FYNNEI, per germline. The CDR3 consists of 14 residues. The CDR3 is CASSAPGTGYGYTF. The CDR3 nucleotides are TGTGCCAGCAGTGCCCCCGGGACAGGGTATGGCTACACCTTC. The full variable domain, with the rest looked up from reference TRBV2 and TRBJ1-2, is EPEVTQTPSHQVTQMGQEVILRCVPISNHLYFYWYRQILGQKVEFLVSFYNNEISEKSEIFDDQFSVERPDGSNFTLKIRSTKLEDSAMYFCASSAPGTGYGYTFGSGTRLTVV.

The chain joins TRBV2 to TRBJ1-1, with 7 bases lining up with TRBD1. Germline values: CDR1 SNHLY, CDR2 FYNNEI. The CDR3 spans 16 residues. With 4 bases clipped from V and 7 bases from J, the junction kept 15 bases outside the gene matches. CDR3 DNA sequence: TGTGCCAGCAGTGGAGGGTCGTCCAGGGGGTCGGGTGAAGCTTTCTTT. Translated: CASSGGSSRGSGEAFF.

The chain has TRBV7-6 and TRBJ2-5; the D gene is possibly TRBD2 (7 bases). Trimming cost V 1 base and J 1 base, with 19 bases left between them. This CDR3 has 18 amino acids. Germline V gene data show CDR1 as SGHVS and CDR2 as FNYEAQ. The CDR3 DNA is TGTGCCAGCAGCTTAGTTCCATTGGGCGGGGGCCTCCAAGAGACCCAGTACTTC. It specifies CASSLVPLGGGLQETQYF.

The chain has TRBV6-2 or TRBV6-3 and TRBJ1-3; 8 bases fit TRBD1. CDR1 MNHEY and CDR2 SVGEGT come from the germline V gene. The CDR3 extends over 15 amino acids. With 6 bases clipped from V and 1 base from J, the junction kept 5 bases outside the gene matches. This chain's CDR3 is CASSLGQASGNTIYF. CDR3 sequence (DNA): TGTGCCAGCAGCTTGGGACAGGCTTCTGGAAACACCATATATTTT.

This chain joins TRBV6-1 and TRBJ2-3, with 7 bases matching TRBD2. J gave up 2 bases and V 4 bases, and 12 bases lay outside the gene matches. Germline V gene sequence: CDR1 MNHNS, CDR2 SASEGT. The CDR3 loop spans 17 amino acids. The CDR3 sequence is CASSGQRVAGLTDTQYF. CDR3 DNA: TGTGCCAGCAGTGGCCAGAGGGTAGCGGGCCTCACAGATACGCAGTATTTT.

The rearrangement links TRBV6-5 to TRBJ2-1; weak D call: TRBD2 (6 bases). The germline gives CDR1 MNHEY, CDR2 SVGAGI. The CDR3 loop spans 13 amino acids. The germline V and J ends were trimmed by 5 bases and 5 bases, with 10 bases remaining between them. CDR3 DNA: TGTGCCAGCAGTCTGGGCGGGGACAATGAGCAGTTCTTC. This gives the protein CASSLGGDNEQFF.

V and J are TRBV5-1 and TRBJ1-1; the D gene is possibly TRBD1 (6 bases). Germline CDR1 is SGHRS and CDR2 is YFSETQ. V was shortened by 4 bases and J by 4 bases, with 17 bases between the two germline ends. The CDR3 is 15 amino acids. The CDR3 loop reads CASSPIPQGTTEAFF. The CDR3 DNA follows: TGCGCCAGCAGCCCGATCCCTCAGGGGACCACTGAAGCTTTCTTT. Full variable domain (rest looked up from reference TRBV5-1 and TRBJ1-1): KAGVTQTPRYLIKTRGQQVTLSCSPISGHRSVSWYQQTPGQGLQFLFEYFSETQRNKGNFPGRFSGRQFSNSRSEMNVSTLELGDSALYLCASSPIPQGTTEAFFGQGTRLTVV.

This clone was picked up a small number of times. CDR3 in DNA: TGTGCCAGCTCACCGGCTAGCACAGATACGCAGTATTTT. Its translation is CASSPASTDTQYF. The rearrangement links TRBV18 to TRBJ2-3; D not certain. Per germline, CDR1 KGHSH and CDR2 LQKENI. Trimming left V 3 bases short and J 0 bases short, with 4 bases between. This CDR3 spans 13 amino acids.